The clone carrying this T cell receptor beta chain was recorded a few times. Its target is not known. The CDR3 runs 16 residues. The ends lost 6 bases at V and 0 bases at J; junction bases unmatched: 7. Germline V gene lookup returns CDR1 SGHTA and CDR2 FQGNSA. This sample is part of a study of response to subunit inactivated influenza vaccine. TCRdb re-called the RT-PCR reads with MiXCR, one entry per CDR3 protein. Found here are hundreds of thousands of distinct CDR3 sequences, approximately 15% of them singletons; the top ten hold less than 8.5%. The study's findings and limits: Authors suggested that a seasonal influenza vaccination recruits few new T cells each time.

This receptor was obtained from a man over 45 who received an inactivated influenza vaccine. The sample here was PBMCs from blood, taken less than 15 days before vaccination. This sequence joins TRBV7-2 and TRBJ2-3; 9 bases are shared with TRBD1. CDR3: CASRPAGTGSTDTQYF. In nucleotides, the CDR3 is TGTGCCAGCAGGCCCGCCGGGACAGGGAGCACAGATACGCAGTATTTT.